This T cell receptor (beta chain) was sequenced during a study of cytomegalovirus exposure and HLA in healthy donors. About the study: About 85 million unique TCR sequences came from HLA-typed donors in an early release.

Both 60 Vbeta primers and 13 Jbeta primers went into the PCR. Clones were sequenced by immunoSEQ multiplex PCR, and TCRdb holds only the in-frame ones, with some missing. The sample consists of over 120,000 clones, more than 7.5% of them appearing once. Concerning this clone: Its antigen is still unknown.

Points from the study as a whole: High sensitivity and specificity were reportedly achieved when the classifier diagnosed cytomegalovirus status. In a later analysis, TCR beta V- and J-gene trimming showed a link to a missense DCLRE1C variant. A previous analysis found most TCR beta V segments productive roughly 87% or roughly 30% of the time.

The germline V gene has CDR1 LNHDA and CDR2 SQIVND (reference sequence). Deletions cut 2 bases from V and 8 bases from J, with 16 bases between. The length of the CDR3 is 14 residues. This clonotype originated in a man aged 50-60 years in good health and CMV-seronegative. The specimen was PBMCs. The rearrangement links TRBV19 to TRBJ2-7; the D gene is possibly TRBD2 (5 bases). The CDR3 nucleotides are TGTGCCAGTAGTATAAGTTCGGGGTCCCTTAAGCAGTACTTC. Translation gives CASSISSGSLKQYF.